This TCR beta chain comes out of a study of human T cells and chemical hapten exposure. Study overall: Once 0.01% DPC had been applied to the upper back by patch test, readings were taken at 6 days.

J was trimmed by 0 bases and V by 5 bases; bases with no gene match: 6. Germline CDR1 MNHEY, CDR2 SVGAGI. There are 15 residues in the CDR3. Specified time point: pre-sensitization, week 0. Described treatment: therapeutic diphenylcyclopropenone sensitization with weekly scalp DPC. Study-level points and caveats: There were significantly more large CDR3 similarity clusters among expanded TCRs than among controls. DPC sensitization did not alter TCRs above 1 in 1000 frequency.

As regards this clonotype: Its matching antigen is unknown.

For the library, individual cDNA molecules each received unique molecular identifiers. TCRdb recomputed calls from the RACE reads with MiXCR, one row per CDR3 protein. Among roughly 250,000 distinct CDR3 sequences listed, 7.5% to 10% were seen once. The TCR sequence derives from a woman aged 40 to 50 with alopecia areata. Some clones in this sample may be carry-over from other donors' samples. This chain links TRBV6-5 with TRBJ2-7; 8 bases align to TRBD1. Sequencing was performed on whole blood, taken in connection with sensitization to the hapten diphenylcyclopropenone (DPC). CDR3 amino acids: CASSARTGPSYEQYF. The CDR3 bases are TGTGCCAGCAGTGCCCGGACAGGGCCCTCCTACGAGCAGTACTTC.